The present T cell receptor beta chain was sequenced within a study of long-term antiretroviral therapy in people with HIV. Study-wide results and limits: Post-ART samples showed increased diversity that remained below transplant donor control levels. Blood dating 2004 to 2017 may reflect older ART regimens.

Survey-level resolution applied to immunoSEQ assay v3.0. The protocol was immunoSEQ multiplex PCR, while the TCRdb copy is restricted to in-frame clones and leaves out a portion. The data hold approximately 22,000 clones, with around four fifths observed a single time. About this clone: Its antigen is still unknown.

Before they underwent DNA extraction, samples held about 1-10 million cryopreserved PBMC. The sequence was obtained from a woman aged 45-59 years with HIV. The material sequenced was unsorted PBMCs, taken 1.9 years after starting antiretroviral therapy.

CDR3 sequence reads: CASSLGTVLNEKLFF. The CDR3 DNA sequence: TGTGCCAGCAGCTTAGGGACAGTACTTAATGAAAAACTGTTTTTT. This chain joins TRBV7-9 and TRBJ1-4; weak D call: TRBD1 (6 bases). Germline CDR1 SEHNR, CDR2 FQNEAQ (reference sequence). Trimming removed 1 base from V and 4 bases from J, with 10 bases in between. The CDR3 contains 15 residues.